This T cell receptor beta chain derives from a study of cytomegalovirus exposure and HLA in healthy donors. General observations from the study: For presence/absence analyses, sequencing depth was assumed to be roughly uniform across donors. Looking again later, the authors saw that most CMV-associated TCR beta chains seemed HLA-restricted. A later analysis reportedly found that, within productive TCRs, an Asian-associated ancestry cluster had fewer N-insertions than the mean observed across the roughly 730 donors. V- and J-gene trimming of TCR beta was linked (in a later analysis) to a missense DCLRE1C variant.

The CDR3 covers 16 residues. PCR employed 60 Vbeta and 13 Jbeta primers. Profiling relied on immunoSEQ multiplex PCR, and the TCRdb table lists in-frame clones only, not all of them. The sample includes roughly 100,000 clones, nearly 65% seen only once; the top ten take over 4%. With regard to this clone: Its antigen is unknown. At one boundary the junction diverges from the germline segment, which might be a read error. This same CDR3 is encoded by further DNA sequences in the sample.

The rearrangement joins TRBV5-3 to TRBJ2-7, with TRBD2 matching over 8 bases. TRBV5-3 has ORF status, its function being uncertain. Sequenced material: PBMCs. The receptor comes from a human donor in good health. CDR3 DNA sequence: TGTGCCAGGAGCTCGGAGAAGACTAGCGCCAATTGCGAGCAGTACTTC. Amino acid sequence: CARSSEKTSANCEQYF.